These T cell receptor beta chains were read from a single sample in a study of blood T cell repertoires in COVID-19. Data came from immunoSEQ multiplex PCR; TCRdb stores just in-frame clones and leaves some out. The repertoire consists of a few hundred thousand clones, with roughly 77% occurring once and the leading ten covering 3% to 3.5%. The sequenced sample consisted of peripheral blood. These receptors all come from a woman older than 75 with acute or convalescent COVID-19. CDR3s include the opening cysteine and the closing phenylalanine or tryptophan.

J gene: TRBJ1-1
V gene: TRBV6-5
CDR3 protein: CASYRTGNTEAFF

J gene: TRBJ1-2
V gene: TRBV5-1
CDR3 protein: CASSLGQASPNYGYTF

J gene: TRBJ1-2
V gene: TRBV2
CDR3 protein: CASSFGGPLNYGYTF

J gene: TRBJ2-7
V gene: TRBV3-1/TRBV3-2
CDR3 protein: CASSQDGARYPYEQYF

J gene: TRBJ1-2
V gene: TRBV10-2
CDR3 protein: CASRGLASTANYGYTF

J gene: TRBJ1-6
V gene: TRBV19
CDR3 protein: CASLENTRGYNSPLHF

J gene: TRBJ1-5
V gene: TRBV7-2
CDR3 protein: CASSLDGGGQPQHF

J gene: TRBJ2-3
V gene: TRBV7-6
CDR3 protein: CASSLVSGMADTQYF

J gene: TRBJ2-7
V gene: TRBV5-4
CDR3 protein: CASSFGGRAGYEQYF

J gene: TRBJ1-1
V gene: TRBV5-1
CDR3 protein: CASSAKQGNLNTEAFF

J gene: TRBJ2-6
V gene: TRBV6-2/TRBV6-3
CDR3 protein: CASSFRDRGMYSGANVLTF

J gene: TRBJ1-4
V gene: TRBV7-9
CDR3 protein: CASSLDGRANEKLFF

J gene: TRBJ1-1
V gene: TRBV9
CDR3 protein: CASSPWSGGAFF

J gene: TRBJ2-7
V gene: TRBV7-8
CDR3 protein: CASSLGQKSYEQYF

J gene: TRBJ1-5
V gene: TRBV2
CDR3 protein: CASSVDREQPQHF

J gene: TRBJ2-7
V gene: TRBV18
CDR3 protein: CASSPLALGGSYEQYF

J gene: TRBJ2-7
V gene: TRBV5-1
CDR3 protein: CASSPGQTHSYEQYF

J gene: TRBJ2-1
V gene: TRBV5-1
CDR3 protein: CASSQILRLAGGSNEQFF

J gene: TRBJ1-6
V gene: TRBV7-2
CDR3 protein: CASSSDPGGLTNSPLHF

J gene: TRBJ2-1
V gene: TRBV29-1
CDR3 protein: CSVDVAVSYNEQFF

J gene: TRBJ2-7
V gene: TRBV28
CDR3 protein: CASSLQASGLYEQYF

J gene: TRBJ1-1
V gene: TRBV7-3
CDR3 protein: CASSKGRGGKNTEAFF

J gene: TRBJ2-6
V gene: TRBV11-2
CDR3 protein: CASSLEPGGSGANVLTF

J gene: TRBJ1-2
V gene: TRBV29-1
CDR3 protein: CSVERQGSYGYTF

J gene: TRBJ2-3
V gene: TRBV27
CDR3 protein: CASSFASQTDTQYF

J gene: TRBJ1-5
V gene: TRBV5-1
CDR3 protein: CASSPKGGLNQPQHF

J gene: TRBJ1-1
V gene: TRBV30
CDR3 protein: CAWSRVMHTEAFF

J gene: TRBJ2-5
V gene: TRBV5-4
CDR3 protein: CASSLEQLKETQYF